A selection of T cell receptor beta chains follows, all from one sample in a study of long-term antiretroviral therapy in people with HIV. The table came from immunoSEQ multiplex PCR; TCRdb's copy has only in-frame clones and leaves some out. Seen here are over 20,000 clones, 70% to 90% observed once, and the top ten hold 6% to 6.5%. Sequenced material: unsorted PBMCs, taken 0.6 years after starting antiretroviral therapy. The origin of the receptors is a man between 60 and 75 years old with HIV. Both conserved end residues are part of each CDR3. A D gene is named only where the DNA matches it firmly. Part of the rows lack a size; the others show once, few, many or a class for expanded clones.

length: 16; J: TRBJ2-7; size: -; V: TRBV11-1; D: -; CDR3: CASSSGGASGAYEQYF; DNA: TGTGCCAGCAGCTCTGGTGGGGCATCTGGTGCCTACGAGCAGTACTTC
length: 15; J: TRBJ2-7; size: -; V: TRBV9; D: -; CDR3: CASSGESGRPREQYF; DNA: TGTGCCAGCAGCGGGGAATCGGGGCGCCCTCGCGAGCAGTACTTC
length: 16; J: TRBJ2-7; size: -; V: TRBV18; D: -; CDR3: CASSPGRRALWDEQYF; DNA: TGTGCCAGCTCACCAGGACGCCGGGCCTTATGGGACGAGCAGTACTTC
length: 19; J: TRBJ1-6; size: few; V: TRBV7-2; D: TRBD1; CDR3: CASSLAPGQGAVHNSPLHF; DNA: TGTGCCAGCAGCTTGGCGCCGGGACAGGGGGCGGTACATAATTCACCCCTCCACTTT
length: 12; J: TRBJ2-5; size: -; V: TRBV10-3; D: -; CDR3: CATRDAQETQYF; DNA: TGTGCCACACGGGACGCACAAGAGACCCAGTACTTC
length: 14; J: TRBJ1-2; size: -; V: TRBV30; D: -; CDR3: CAWSVRGLSGGYTF; DNA: TGTGCCTGGAGTGTTAGGGGTCTCTCGGGAGGCTACACCTTC
length: 14; J: TRBJ1-4; size: -; V: TRBV27; D: -; CDR3: CASSLAGEEEKLFF; DNA: TGTGCCAGCAGTTTAGCCGGGGAGGAGGAAAAACTGTTTTTT
length: 17; J: TRBJ1-1; size: -; V: TRBV5-1; D: TRBD1; CDR3: CASSPGAGGAVNTEAFF; DNA: TGCGCCAGCAGCCCCGGGGCAGGGGGCGCGGTGAACACTGAAGCTTTCTTT
length: 12; J: TRBJ2-2; size: -; V: TRBV19; D: -; CDR3: CASTRRPGELFF; DNA: TGTGCCAGTACGCGGAGGCCCGGGGAGCTGTTTTTT
length: 15; J: TRBJ2-2; size: once; V: TRBV7-2; D: TRBD1; CDR3: CASSLGGTVTGELFF; DNA: TGTGCCAGCAGCTTAGGAGGGACAGTAACGGGGGAGCTGTTTTTT
length: 12; J: TRBJ2-7; size: few; V: TRBV18; D: -; CDR3: CASSPSLYEQYF; DNA: TGTGCCAGCTCACCGTCCCTCTACGAGCAGTACTTC
length: 14; J: TRBJ1-5; size: -; V: TRBV27; D: -; CDR3: CASSLGRLGGPQHF; DNA: TGTGCCAGCAGTTTAGGACGGCTCGGGGGGCCCCAGCATTTT
length: 13; J: TRBJ2-7; size: -; V: TRBV27; D: -; CDR3: CASRPGPLYEQYF; DNA: TGTGCCAGCAGACCTGGGCCCCTCTACGAGCAGTACTTC
length: 17; J: TRBJ1-5; size: -; V: TRBV18; D: -; CDR3: CASSPGLPGGSNQPQHF; DNA: TGTGCCAGCTCACCGGGACTACCCGGTGGGAGCAATCAGCCCCAGCATTTT
length: 15; J: TRBJ2-7; size: -; V: TRBV7-9; D: TRBD2; CDR3: CASTQLGEGREGQYF; DNA: TGTGCCAGCACGCAGCTTGGGGAGGGGCGCGAGGGGCAGTACTTC
length: 16; J: TRBJ2-1; size: -; V: TRBV5-4; D: TRBD2; CDR3: CASLAGGLGPHNEQFF; DNA: TGTGCCAGTCTAGCGGGAGGTTTGGGACCCCACAATGAGCAGTTCTTC
length: 14; J: TRBJ1-3; size: -; V: TRBV11-2; D: -; CDR3: CASSLFSIGNTIYF; DNA: TGTGCCAGCAGCTTATTTTCCATTGGAAACACCATATATTTT
length: 16; J: TRBJ1-2; size: -; V: TRBV27; D: TRBD1; CDR3: CASSFYNRGRLEGYTF; DNA: TGTGCCAGCAGTTTCTACAACAGGGGGCGGTTGGAGGGCTACACCTTC
length: 12; J: TRBJ2-7; size: few; V: TRBV7-9; D: TRBD1; CDR3: CASRPTGGEQYF; DNA: TGTGCCAGCAGGCCGACAGGGGGGGAGCAGTACTTC
length: 16; J: TRBJ2-3; size: -; V: TRBV28; D: -; CDR3: CASSLGGGRTTDTQYF; DNA: TGTGCCAGCAGTTTGGGCGGGGGCCGAACCACAGATACGCAGTATTTT
length: 13; J: TRBJ1-5; size: -; V: TRBV12-5; D: TRBD1; CDR3: CASGWDRGQPQHF; DNA: TGTGCTAGTGGTTGGGACAGGGGGCAGCCCCAGCATTTT
length: 11; J: TRBJ2-1; size: -; V: TRBV19; D: -; CDR3: CASKKGGEQFF; DNA: TGTGCCAGTAAGAAGGGGGGTGAGCAGTTCTTC
length: 14; J: TRBJ2-3; size: -; V: TRBV2; D: TRBD2; CDR3: CASCRLAGRDTQYF; DNA: TGTGCCAGCTGTAGACTAGCGGGAAGAGATACGCAGTATTTT
length: 13; J: TRBJ1-2; size: -; V: TRBV7-3; D: -; CDR3: CASSSNRDNGYTF; DNA: TGTGCCAGCAGCTCGAATCGGGACAATGGCTACACCTTC
length: 16; J: TRBJ2-7; size: -; V: TRBV11-2; D: TRBD2; CDR3: CASSLVGAGGVYEQYF; DNA: TGTGCCAGCAGCTTAGTCGGAGCGGGGGGGGTCTACGAGCAGTACTTC